This T cell receptor beta chain was captured in a study of CD8 T cells in ankylosing spondylitis. Overall study results and limits: Characteristic, it appeared, of ankylosing spondylitis blood was a TCR beta motif of several highly homologous variants. Reactive arthritis synovial fluid and blood previously showed some of these motif variants.

The CDR3 spans 16 residues. V lost 2 bases and J lost 2, with 14 bases in between. TCRdb processed the 5' RACE reads anew with MiXCR; each CDR3 protein has one entry. The table lists roughly 350,000 distinct CDR3 sequences, less than 10% of them singletons. This clonotype was seen at least ten times. What it binds is unknown. The sequencing input was blood, either unsorted or a sorted T cell fraction (not recorded which). The chain couples TRBV12-3 or TRBV12-4 to TRBJ2-3; D is uncertain. The TCR sequence derives from a male donor with ankylosing spondylitis. As DNA, the CDR3 is TGTGCCAGCAGTTTAAAGTTAGGGCCGATCACAGATACGCAGTATTTT. As protein: CASSLKLGPITDTQYF.